Listed below are T cell receptor beta chains from one sample, sequenced in a study of post-analysis software for immune sequencing data. TCRdb independently ran MiXCR on the PCR reads; one entry per CDR3 protein. The table has hundreds of thousands of distinct CDR3 sequences, roughly 30% seen once; the top ten hold 0.55% to 0.65%. The material sequenced was blood. The receptors derive from a girl aged 5-17 years with multiple sclerosis. CDR3s include the opening cysteine and the closing phenylalanine or tryptophan. Fields, in order: clone size, J gene, D gene, V gene, CDR3 protein, CDR3 DNA. A D gene is named only where the DNA matches it firmly. Rows give clone size only sometimes, using once, few, many, or a class for an expanded clone.

abundance: few
j_gene: TRBJ2-3
d_gene: NA
v_gene: TRBV10-3
CDR3aa: CAIAGEGTDTQYF
CDR3nt: TGTGCCATCGCTGGGGAAGGCACAGATACGCAGTATTTT

abundance: NA
j_gene: TRBJ2-1
d_gene: NA
v_gene: TRBV7-2
CDR3aa: CASSLEVHEQFF
CDR3nt: TGTGCCAGCAGCTTAGAAGTTCATGAGCAGTTCTTC

abundance: NA
j_gene: TRBJ2-7
d_gene: NA
v_gene: TRBV5-5
CDR3aa: CASSQRAGISYEQYF
CDR3nt: TGTGCCAGCAGCCAACGGGCAGGGATCTCCTACGAGCAGTACTTC

abundance: few
j_gene: TRBJ2-1
d_gene: TRBD2
v_gene: TRBV5-5
CDR3aa: CASSPISGTLLYNEQFF
CDR3nt: TGTGCCAGCAGCCCCATTAGCGGGACCCTTTTGTACAATGAGCAGTTCTTC

abundance: NA
j_gene: TRBJ1-1
d_gene: NA
v_gene: TRBV9
CDR3aa: CASSVGVSTEAFF
CDR3nt: TGTGCCAGCAGCGTAGGGGTTAGCACTGAAGCTTTCTTT

abundance: few
j_gene: TRBJ2-1
d_gene: NA
v_gene: TRBV28
CDR3aa: CASSFSGEVSEQFF
CDR3nt: TGTGCCAGCAGTTTTTCGGGGGAGGTCAGCGAGCAGTTCTTC

abundance: few
j_gene: TRBJ2-7
d_gene: NA
v_gene: TRBV9
CDR3aa: CASTDPVSHEQYF
CDR3nt: TGTGCCAGCACGGACCCTGTCTCCCACGAGCAGTACTTC

abundance: few
j_gene: TRBJ2-7
d_gene: NA
v_gene: TRBV7-2
CDR3aa: CASSYIADISYEQYF
CDR3nt: TGTGCCAGCAGCTACATAGCGGACATCTCCTACGAGCAGTACTTC

abundance: NA
j_gene: TRBJ2-7
d_gene: TRBD2
v_gene: TRBV20-1
CDR3aa: CSAKGGTSGRGGPYEQYF
CDR3nt: TGCAGTGCTAAGGGCGGGACTAGCGGGAGGGGGGGTCCCTACGAGCAGTACTTC

abundance: NA
j_gene: TRBJ2-5
d_gene: TRBD1
v_gene: TRBV6-2/TRBV6-3
CDR3aa: CASSYSPGGQETQYF
CDR3nt: TGTGCCAGCAGTTACTCCCCAGGGGGTCAAGAGACCCAGTACTTC

abundance: few
j_gene: TRBJ1-5
d_gene: NA
v_gene: TRBV29-1
CDR3aa: CSVEMGSNQPQHF
CDR3nt: TGCAGCGTTGAGATGGGTAGCAATCAGCCCCAGCATTTT

abundance: many
j_gene: TRBJ2-7
d_gene: NA
v_gene: TRBV13
CDR3aa: CASSSRSGYEQYF
CDR3nt: TGTGCCAGCAGCTCCCGTAGCGGCTACGAGCAGTACTTC

abundance: few
j_gene: TRBJ2-2
d_gene: TRBD2
v_gene: TRBV9
CDR3aa: CASSLGASGRGGTGELFF
CDR3nt: TGTGCCAGCAGCCTTGGGGCTAGCGGGAGAGGCGGCACCGGGGAGCTGTTTTTT

abundance: few
j_gene: TRBJ2-5
d_gene: NA
v_gene: TRBV11-2
CDR3aa: CASSLGGEWVGQETQYF
CDR3nt: TGTGCCAGCAGCTTAGGAGGGGAATGGGTGGGGCAAGAGACCCAGTACTTC

abundance: NA
j_gene: TRBJ2-5
d_gene: NA
v_gene: TRBV19
CDR3aa: CASSEGVTQYF
CDR3nt: TGTGCCAGTAGTGAGGGAGTGACCCAGTACTTC

abundance: NA
j_gene: TRBJ1-2
d_gene: NA
v_gene: TRBV7-2
CDR3aa: CASSLPTGGYTF
CDR3nt: TGTGCCAGCAGCTTACCAACGGGGGGCTACACCTTC

abundance: few
j_gene: TRBJ2-7
d_gene: NA
v_gene: TRBV13
CDR3aa: CASSINRWGGYEQYF
CDR3nt: TGTGCCAGCAGCATCAACCGGTGGGGCGGTTACGAGCAGTACTTC

abundance: few
j_gene: TRBJ2-5
d_gene: NA
v_gene: TRBV12-3/TRBV12-4
CDR3aa: CASGGRLETQYF
CDR3nt: TGTGCCAGTGGGGGGAGGCTGGAGACCCAGTACTTC

abundance: NA
j_gene: TRBJ2-1
d_gene: TRBD2
v_gene: TRBV5-1
CDR3aa: CATHGVAGGPGNEQFF
CDR3nt: TGCGCCACCCACGGGGTCGCGGGAGGGCCCGGGAATGAGCAGTTCTTC

abundance: NA
j_gene: TRBJ2-2
d_gene: NA
v_gene: TRBV7-2
CDR3aa: CASSLAGATGELFF
CDR3nt: TGTGCCAGCAGCTTAGCGGGCGCGACCGGGGAGCTGTTTTTT

abundance: NA
j_gene: TRBJ1-5
d_gene: TRBD1
v_gene: TRBV18
CDR3aa: CASSQTGGKEPQHF
CDR3nt: TGTGCCAGCTCACAGACAGGGGGTAAAGAGCCCCAGCATTTT

abundance: NA
j_gene: TRBJ2-3
d_gene: TRBD2
v_gene: TRBV20-1
CDR3aa: CSAPERGGGSTDTQYF
CDR3nt: TGCAGTGCTCCCGAAAGGGGCGGGGGGTCCACAGATACGCAGTATTTT

abundance: NA
j_gene: TRBJ1-1
d_gene: NA
v_gene: TRBV19
CDR3aa: CASDQRRGRAMNTEAFF
CDR3nt: TGTGCCAGTGACCAACGACGAGGAAGGGCTATGAACACTGAAGCTTTCTTT

abundance: few
j_gene: TRBJ1-1
d_gene: NA
v_gene: TRBV29-1
CDR3aa: CSADRKNTEAFF
CDR3nt: TGCAGCGCCGACAGGAAGAACACTGAAGCTTTCTTT

abundance: NA
j_gene: TRBJ1-2
d_gene: TRBD1
v_gene: TRBV9
CDR3aa: CASNRDSYGYTF
CDR3nt: TGTGCCAGCAACCGGGACAGTTATGGCTACACCTTC

abundance: NA
j_gene: TRBJ1-5
d_gene: TRBD1
v_gene: TRBV12-3/TRBV12-4
CDR3aa: CASSWGQYQPQHF
CDR3nt: TGTGCCAGCAGTTGGGGACAGTATCAGCCCCAGCATTTT

abundance: few
j_gene: TRBJ1-2
d_gene: NA
v_gene: TRBV10-3
CDR3aa: CAISSSSGPSYGYTF
CDR3nt: TGTGCCATCAGCTCGTCATCGGGGCCCAGCTATGGCTACACCTTC

abundance: few
j_gene: TRBJ2-1
d_gene: NA
v_gene: TRBV18
CDR3aa: CASSPLGPEQFF
CDR3nt: TGTGCCAGCTCACCACTCGGGCCTGAGCAGTTCTTC

abundance: NA
j_gene: TRBJ1-3
d_gene: NA
v_gene: TRBV15
CDR3aa: CATSRDSAVAGNTIYF
CDR3nt: TGTGCCACCAGCAGAGATTCGGCAGTTGCCGGAAACACCATATATTTT

abundance: few
j_gene: TRBJ2-2
d_gene: TRBD1
v_gene: TRBV7-2
CDR3aa: CASSLVRGGGTGELFF
CDR3nt: TGTGCCAGCAGCTTAGTCAGAGGGGGCGGAACCGGGGAGCTGTTTTTT

abundance: few
j_gene: TRBJ2-1
d_gene: TRBD1
v_gene: TRBV20-1
CDR3aa: CSATSLRQGAYNEQFF
CDR3nt: TGCAGTGCTACGTCCCTAAGACAGGGGGCCTACAATGAGCAGTTCTTC

abundance: NA
j_gene: TRBJ2-1
d_gene: TRBD2
v_gene: TRBV6-2/TRBV6-3
CDR3aa: CASSYQTSGRVFYNEQFF
CDR3nt: TGTGCCAGCAGTTACCAGACTAGCGGGAGAGTTTTCTACAATGAGCAGTTCTTC

abundance: few
j_gene: TRBJ2-7
d_gene: TRBD2
v_gene: TRBV7-9
CDR3aa: CASSFSGTSYEQYF
CDR3nt: TGTGCCAGCAGCTTTAGCGGGACGAGCTACGAGCAGTACTTC

abundance: few
j_gene: TRBJ1-1
d_gene: NA
v_gene: TRBV29-1
CDR3aa: CSVDRPGGAQNTEAFF
CDR3nt: TGCAGCGTTGATCGGCCCGGGGGGGCGCAGAACACTGAAGCTTTCTTT

abundance: NA
j_gene: TRBJ2-3
d_gene: NA
v_gene: TRBV7-2
CDR3aa: CASSAVAVTDTQYF
CDR3nt: TGTGCCAGCAGCGCCGTAGCGGTCACAGATACGCAGTATTTT

abundance: NA
j_gene: TRBJ2-2
d_gene: TRBD1
v_gene: TRBV2
CDR3aa: CASSEGPTGGANTGELFF
CDR3nt: TGTGCCAGCAGTGAGGGCCCGACAGGGGGCGCGAACACCGGGGAGCTGTTTTTT